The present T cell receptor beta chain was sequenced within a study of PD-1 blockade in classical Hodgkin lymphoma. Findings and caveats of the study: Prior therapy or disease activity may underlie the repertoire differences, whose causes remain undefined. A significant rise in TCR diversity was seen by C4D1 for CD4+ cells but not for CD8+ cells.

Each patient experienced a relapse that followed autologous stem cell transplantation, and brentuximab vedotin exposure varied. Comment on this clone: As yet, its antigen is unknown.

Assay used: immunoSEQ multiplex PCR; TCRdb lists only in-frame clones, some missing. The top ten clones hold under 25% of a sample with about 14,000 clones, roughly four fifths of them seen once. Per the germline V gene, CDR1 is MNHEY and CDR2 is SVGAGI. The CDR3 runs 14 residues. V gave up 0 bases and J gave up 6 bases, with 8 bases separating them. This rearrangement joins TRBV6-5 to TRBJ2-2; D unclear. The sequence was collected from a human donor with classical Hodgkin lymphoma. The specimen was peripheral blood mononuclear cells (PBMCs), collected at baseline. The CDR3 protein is CASSYSARSGELFF. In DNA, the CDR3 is TGTGCCAGCAGTTACTCTGCCAGGTCCGGGGAGCTGTTTTTT.